The 19 T cell receptor beta chains listed next were all sequenced from one sample in a study of shared clonotypes between healthy human individuals. Method: immunoSEQ multiplex PCR; TCRdb's copy keeps in-frame clones and lacks some. The table includes millions of clones, about 95% detected once. Cells designated naive CD8 were CD45RO-negative and were positively selected for CCR7, with terminally differentiated effector memory CD45RA+ cells excluded. The sequencing input was naive CD8+ T cells sorted from blood. These receptors all come from a man between 18 and 35 years old in good health.

The chain recombines TRBV28 with TRBJ1-4, with 8 bases aligning to TRBD1. J lost 5 bases, V lost 1 base, and 3 bases had no gene match. CDR3 length: 15 amino acids. Germline assignment: CDR1 MDHEN and CDR2 SYDVKM. The CDR3 loop is CASSLLGQENEKLFF. CDR3 nucleotides: TGTGCCAGCAGTTTATTGGGACAGGAGAATGAAAAACTGTTTTTT.

Comment on this clone: A read error may account for a junction end that differs from germline. The chain employs TRBV5-1 and TRBJ2-5; the D gene is possibly TRBD1 (5 bases). This CDR3 region has 13 residues. Germline CDR1 reads SGHRS; CDR2 reads YFSETQ. The CDR3 DNA follows: TGCGCCAGCAGCAAGGGGAATCAAGAGGCCCAGTACTTC. Protein: CASSKGNQEAQYF.

The chain carries TRBV29-1 and TRBJ1-2, with no clear D. The CDR3 is 14 residues long. Germline CDR1 reads SQVTM; CDR2 reads ANQGSEA. The ends were cut back, 3 bases at V and 8 bases at J, with 19 bases in the middle. CDR3 DNA sequence: TGCAGCGTTGAGTCCTTCCACGGGTTAATAGGCTACACCTTC. Translated: CSVESFHGLIGYTF.

This chain joins TRBV7-2 and TRBJ2-7, with 7 positions matching TRBD1. This CDR3 spans 16 amino acids. Unmatched junction bases numbered 12, after V lost 5 bases and J lost 2 bases. CDR1 and CDR2 from the germline V gene are SGHTA and FQGNSA. As DNA, the CDR3 is TGTGCCAGCAGCCCCCCACCGGGACAGATAACCTACGAGCAGTACTTC. It codes for CASSPPPGQITYEQYF.

The chain links TRBV10-3 to TRBJ2-7; D unclear. The CDR3 consists of 13 residues. Deletions cut 4 bases from V and 1 base from J, with 8 bases between. Germline V gene data show CDR1 as ENHRY and CDR2 as SYGVKD. The CDR3 reads CAISVGDSYEQYF. The DNA of the CDR3 is TGTGCCATCAGTGTCGGAGATTCCTACGAGCAGTACTTC.

This clone turned up a few times. J is TRBJ1-1 and V is TRBV30; 9 nucleotides align to TRBD1. V shed 0 bases, J shed 4 bases, and the junction held 6 bases outside the gene matches. This CDR3 comprises 15 residues. Germline V CDR1 and CDR2: GTSNPN, SVGIG (reference sequence). The CDR3 DNA sequence: TGTGCCTGGAGTGTACCCGGGACAGGGACCACTGAAGCTTTCTTT. Translating it yields CAWSVPGTGTTEAFF.

The rearrangement links TRBV19 to TRBJ2-4; no clear D gene. CDR3 length: 15 amino acids. The germline gives CDR1 LNHDA, CDR2 SQIVND (reference sequence). With 6 bases removed from V and 3 bases from J, the gap between germline ends came to 15 bases. Written as DNA, the CDR3 is TGTGCCAGTAGCCCTATAATGGAGCTCAAAAACATTCAGTACTTC. As protein: CASSPIMELKNIQYF.

This chain links TRBV11-2 with TRBJ1-3, with D tentatively TRBD1 (5 bases). Germline CDR1 SGHAT, CDR2 FQNNGV. CDR3 size: 14 residues. Trimming took off 7 bases at V and 4 bases at J, with 14 bases between the two ends. The CDR3 region is CASIGAATGNTIYF. Written as DNA, the CDR3 is TGTGCCAGCATCGGGGCTGCAACCGGAAACACCATATATTTT. The whole variable domain, filled in from reference TRBV11-2 and TRBJ1-3, reads EAGVAQSPRYKIIEKRQSVAFWCNPISGHATLYWYQQILGQGPKLLIQFQNNGVVDDSQLPKDRFSAERLKGVDSTLKIQPAKLEDSAVYLCASIGAATGNTIYFGEGSWLTVV.

The chain joins TRBV23-1 to TRBJ2-7, with a weak D call TRBD2 (6 bases). TRBV23-1 is given ORF status, its function remaining uncertain. Trimming shortened V by 4 bases and J by 3 bases, and 16 bases separated the two germline ends. This CDR3 spans 15 amino acids. CDR3 coding DNA: TGCGCCAGCAGTCCAGGAGGTGGGGGGAGCTACGAGCAGTACTTC. Translating gives CASSPGGGGSYEQYF.

DNA of the CDR3: TGTGCCAGTAGGACGGTAGGGAACACCGGGGAGCTGTTTTTT. This codes for CASRTVGNTGELFF. The genes are TRBV11-2 and TRBJ2-2; D gene unclear. The V gene lost 9 bases and the J gene lost 1 base, with 12 bases spanning the gap. CDR1 and CDR2 (germline): SGHAT, FQNNGV. The length of the CDR3 is 14 residues.

In regard to this clone: A much more abundant neighbour one base away suggests this may be a read error. The sample carries other DNA sequences with the same CDR3. The chain links TRBV27 to TRBJ2-5; D is unclear. Germline CDR1 is MNHEY and CDR2 is SMNVEV (reference sequence). The CDR3 sequence is 11 residues long. Trimming shortened V by 7 bases and J by 4 bases, and 7 bases separated the two germline ends. DNA of the CDR3: TGTGCCAGCACCTTGGGAGAGACCCAGTACTTC. Translating gives CASTLGETQYF.

V usage is TRBV29-1 and J usage is TRBJ1-2; 7 bases agree with TRBD1. The CDR3 totals 16 residues. Trimming at V came to 3 bases and at J to 0 bases, leaving 10 bases not matched to a gene. Looked up from germline, CDR1 is SQVTM and CDR2 is ANQGSEA. CDR3 coding DNA: TGCAGCGTTGATTGGGACAGCACCGTATCTAACTATGGCTACACCTTC. Its translation is CSVDWDSTVSNYGYTF.

The chain employs TRBV6-1 and TRBJ2-1; 9 bases fit TRBD2. Trimming removed 4 bases from V and 7 bases from J; junction bases left unmatched: 17. Germline lookup yields CDR1 MNHNS and CDR2 SASEGT. The CDR3 totals 18 residues. The CDR3 nucleotides read TGTGCCAGCAGTGGGCCTTATGTTAGCGGGGGCACTCGGAATGAGCAGTTCTTC. Protein product: CASSGPYVSGGTRNEQFF.

This clone was seen once. The chain couples TRBV27 to TRBJ2-1; D may be TRBD2 (6 bases). Germline values: CDR1 MNHEY, CDR2 SMNVEV (reference sequence). There are 14 residues in the CDR3. V was trimmed by 3 bases and J by 9 bases, leaving 15 bases between them. This chain's CDR3 is CASSLMGGETEQFF. CDR3 sequence (DNA): TGTGCCAGCAGTTTGATGGGCGGGGAGACTGAGCAGTTCTTC.

CDR3 in amino acids: CASRGTGSLDEQFF. DNA of the CDR3: TGTGCCAGCAGAGGGACAGGGTCTCTCGATGAGCAGTTCTTC. The V and J genes are TRBV6-1 and TRBJ2-1, with 9 bases identical to TRBD1. This CDR3 has 14 amino acids. The V gene end was trimmed by 6 bases and the J gene end by 8 bases; junction bases not matched to a gene: 8. CDR1 MNHNS and CDR2 SASEGT come from the germline V gene.

The chain links TRBV2 to TRBJ1-1; D perhaps matches TRBD1 (6 bases). This CDR3 has 14 residues. CDR1 is SNHLY and CDR2 is FYNNEI in the germline V gene. Between the trimmed V and J ends, which lost 6 bases and 2 bases, there was a span of 13 bases. The CDR3 is CASRTGTTNTEAFF. CDR3 nucleotide sequence: TGTGCCAGCAGAACAGGGACGACTAACACTGAAGCTTTCTTT.

V gene TRBV28 combines with J gene TRBJ1-4; 9 bases agree with TRBD1. Per germline, CDR1 MDHEN and CDR2 SYDVKM. CDR3 size: 14 residues. After removal of 6 bases from V and 10 bases from J, the junction contained 9 bases not matched to a gene. CDR3 region: CASSWTGVGRKLFF. CDR3 nucleotides: TGTGCCAGCAGCTGGACAGGGGTAGGAAGAAAACTGTTTTTT.

V is TRBV7-9 and J is TRBJ1-1; D unclear. The CDR3 runs to 11 residues. The V gene lost 2 bases and the J gene lost 11 bases, with 9 bases spanning the gap. Germline V gene data show CDR1 as SEHNR and CDR2 as FQNEAQ (reference sequence). The DNA of the CDR3 is TGTGCCAGCAGCTTAACCCTGGGGGCTTTCTTT. Encoded protein: CASSLTLGAFF.

This chain uses TRBV21-1 with TRBJ2-1; the tabulated D call, TRBD2, remains unverified against the DNA. TRBV21-1 is termed a pseudogene. The CDR3 has 15 amino acids. Written as DNA, the CDR3 is TGTGCCAGCAGCATCTCCAATACCTATTACAATGAGCAGTTCTTC. Translation gives CASSISNTYYNEQFF.